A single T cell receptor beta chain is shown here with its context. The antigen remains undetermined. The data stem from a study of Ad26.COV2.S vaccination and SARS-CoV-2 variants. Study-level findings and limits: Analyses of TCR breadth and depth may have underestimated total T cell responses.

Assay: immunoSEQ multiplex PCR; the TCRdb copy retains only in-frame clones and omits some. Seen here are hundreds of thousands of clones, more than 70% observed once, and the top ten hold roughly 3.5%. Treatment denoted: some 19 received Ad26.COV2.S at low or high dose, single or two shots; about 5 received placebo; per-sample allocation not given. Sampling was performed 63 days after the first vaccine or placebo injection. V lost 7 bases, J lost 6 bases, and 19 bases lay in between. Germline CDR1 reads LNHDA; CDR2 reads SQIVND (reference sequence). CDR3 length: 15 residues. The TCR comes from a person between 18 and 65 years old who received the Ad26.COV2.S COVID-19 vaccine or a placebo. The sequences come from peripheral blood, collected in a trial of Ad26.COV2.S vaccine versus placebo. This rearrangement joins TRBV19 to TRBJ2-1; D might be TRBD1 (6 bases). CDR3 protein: CASTQGLGAVNEQFF. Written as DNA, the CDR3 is TGTGCCAGTACCCAAGGACTGGGGGCAGTCAATGAGCAGTTCTTC.